Each of the 17 T cell receptor beta chains below was sequenced from the same sample in a study of T-cell reconstitution after alpha-beta-depleted transplantation in children. TCRbeta library construction was performed incorporating unique molecular identifiers. One entry per CDR3 protein results from TCRdb running MiXCR on the PCR reads. The profile shows 150,000 to 250,000 distinct CDR3 sequences, roughly 14% of them singletons. The sequences come from PBMCs from the stem cell graft donor, collected from the stem cell graft. These receptors originate from a human donor who donated a stem cell graft to a child with acute lymphoblastic leukemia.

This clonotype has a count of ten or more. This sequence joins TRBV11-2 and TRBJ2-6; D gene ambiguous. CDR1 is SGHAT and CDR2 is FQNNGV in the germline V gene. Deletions cut 2 bases from V and 4 bases from J, with 6 bases between. The CDR3 is 14 residues long. DNA for the CDR3: TGTGCCAGCAGCTTAAATAGAGGGGCCAACGTCCTGACTTTC. Amino acid sequence: CASSLNRGANVLTF.

This clonotype was recorded at least ten times. V is TRBV12-3 or TRBV12-4 and J is TRBJ1-5; D remains unclear. There are 15 residues in the CDR3. Trimming removed 3 bases at V and 4 bases at J, with 13 bases between. The CDR3 DNA is TGTGCCAGCAGTTTTCAGGCCGGGAGGAATCAGCCCCAGCATTTT. Its translation: CASSFQAGRNQPQHF.

This clonotype was counted at least ten times. The rearrangement joins TRBV20-1 to TRBJ2-7; D possibly corresponds to TRBD1 (5 bases). CDR3 size: 13 residues. The germline V gene encodes CDR1 DFQATT and CDR2 SNEGSKA (reference sequence). V lost 6 bases and J 0 bases, leaving 12 bases between the germline ends. CDR3 sequence reads: CSAPTDSSYEQYF. The CDR3, as DNA: TGCAGTGCGCCGACAGATAGCTCCTACGAGCAGTACTTC.

The V gene is TRBV5-4, the J gene TRBJ2-5, with a tentative D call TRBD1 (5 bases). The CDR3 has 14 residues. Germline V gene lookup returns CDR1 SGHNT and CDR2 YYREEE (reference sequence). V lost 0 bases and J lost 4, with 10 bases in between. The CDR3 here is CASSLVSRGETQYF. The CDR3 DNA reads as TGTGCCAGCAGCTTGGTGTCTAGGGGAGAGACCCAGTACTTC.

This clonotype has at least ten counts. The rearrangement joins TRBV10-2 to TRBJ2-2; 8 bases agree with TRBD2. Unmatched junction bases numbered 8, after V lost 4 bases and J lost 7 bases. This CDR3 region has 15 residues. Germline V gives CDR1 WSHSY, CDR2 SAAADI. The CDR3 nucleotides are TGCGCCAGCAGTGGCGGGACTAGTGAGATCGGGGAGCTGTTTTTT. Translation gives CASSGGTSEIGELFF.

There are many counts of this clonotype. The rearrangement uses TRBV7-9 and TRBJ1-6; no firm D call. Trimming took off 2 bases at V and 3 bases at J, with 5 bases between the two ends. From germline, CDR1 is SEHNR and CDR2 FQNEAQ (reference sequence). The CDR3 loop spans 14 amino acids. As DNA, the CDR3 is TGTGCCAGCAGCTTACCGAACTATAATTCACCCCTCCACTTT. It encodes CASSLPNYNSPLHF.

Ten or more counts support this clonotype. The chain recombines TRBV3-1 with TRBJ1-1; D ambiguous. The CDR3 loop spans 13 amino acids. Deletions cut 0 bases from V and 0 bases from J, with 2 bases between. CDR1 is LGHDT and CDR2 is YNNKEL in the germline V gene (reference sequence). This chain's CDR3 is CASSQELNTEAFF. The CDR3 nucleotides read TGTGCCAGCAGCCAAGAACTGAACACTGAAGCTTTCTTT.

This clonotype showed up many times. This chain's CDR3 is CASSVGGLDFQETQYF. The CDR3 DNA reads TGTGCCAGCAGCGTAGGAGGGTTGGACTTCCAAGAGACCCAGTACTTC. The chain couples TRBV9 to TRBJ2-5; tentatively, D is TRBD2 (5 bases). This CDR3 contains 16 residues. The germline CDR1 and CDR2 sequences are SGDLS and YYNGEE. V lost 0 bases to trimming and J lost 1 base, with 13 bases between them.

The rearrangement uses TRBV5-4 and TRBJ1-1; perhaps TRBD1 as D (5 bases). The V end lost 5 bases, the J end lost 8 bases, and 16 bases lay between the germline ends. CDR3 length: 13 amino acids. Germline V gene data show CDR1 as SGHNT and CDR2 as YYREEE (reference sequence). The CDR3 region is CASSSDPGEEAFF. The CDR3 coding sequence is TGTGCCAGCAGTTCGGATCCGGGGGAAGAAGCTTTCTTT.

This clonotype has a count of ten or more. The rearrangement uses TRBV10-3 and TRBJ2-6, with D tentatively TRBD1 or TRBD2 (5 bases each). This CDR3 region has 15 residues. V lost 8 bases to trimming and J lost 0 bases, with 11 bases between them. Germline lookup yields CDR1 ENHRY and CDR2 SYGVKD. CDR3: CAIGGGHSGANVLTF. CDR3 bases: TGTGCCATCGGGGGTGGGCACTCTGGGGCCAACGTCCTGACTTTC.

This sequence joins TRBV29-1 and TRBJ1-1; possible D gene TRBD1, 5 bases. Trimming took 6 bases from V and 0 from J, leaving 17 bases between them. The CDR3 contains 15 residues. Germline values: CDR1 SQVTM, CDR2 ANQGSEA. In DNA, the CDR3 is TGCAGCGTCATTAAGGGGATGGGTATGAACACTGAAGCTTTCTTT. This translates into CSVIKGMGMNTEAFF.

Note on this clonotype: Given a much more abundant clone one base away, this may be a read error. The chain has TRBV20-1 and TRBJ2-6, with 9 bases identical to TRBD1. The V gene's germline CDR1 is DFQATT and CDR2 SNEGSKA (reference sequence). The CDR3 spans 16 residues. The CDR3 DNA reads as TGCAGTGCTAGTAACAGGGGGCAATCGGGGGCCAACGTCGTGACTTTC. Translation gives CSASNRGQSGANVVTF.

This clonotype has ten or more counts. The chain employs TRBV11-2 and TRBJ2-3; no definite D call. With 5 bases removed from V and 5 bases from J, the gap between germline ends came to 8 bases. Germline V gene lookup returns CDR1 SGHAT and CDR2 FQNNGV. CDR3 length equals 12 residues. Written as DNA, the CDR3 is TGTGCCAGCAGCCGGAACGTAGATACGCAGTATTTT. Protein product: CASSRNVDTQYF. Using reference TRBV11-2 and TRBJ2-3 for the parts outside the CDR3, the full variable domain is EAGVAQSPRYKIIEKRQSVAFWCNPISGHATLYWYQQILGQGPKLLIQFQNNGVVDDSQLPKDRFSAERLKGVDSTLKIQPAKLEDSAVYLCASSRNVDTQYFGPGTRLTVL.

This clonotype occurred a few times. The chain combines TRBV5-1 with TRBJ1-6; 9 nucleotides agree with TRBD1. J gave up 3 bases and V 2 bases, and 6 bases lay outside the gene matches. Germline-derived CDR1 and CDR2 are SGHRS and YFSETQ. The CDR3 consists of 17 residues. CDR3 in DNA: TGCGCCAGCAGCTTAGACGGGACAGGGAACTATAATTCACCCCTCCACTTT. Residues: CASSLDGTGNYNSPLHF. The full variable domain, completed using reference TRBV5-1 and TRBJ1-6, is KAGVTQTPRYLIKTRGQQVTLSCSPISGHRSVSWYQQTPGQGLQFLFEYFSETQRNKGNFPGRFSGRQFSNSRSEMNVSTLELGDSALYLCASSLDGTGNYNSPLHFGNGTRLTVT.

This clonotype was seen ten or more times. This sequence joins TRBV12-3 or TRBV12-4 and TRBJ2-7, with D possibly matching TRBD1 (6 bases). V was pared by 5 bases and J by 0 bases, with 11 bases between. The CDR3 consists of 14 residues. The CDR3 DNA reads TGTGCCAGCAGTCTCGGACAGACCTCCTACGAGCAGTACTTC. This gives the protein CASSLGQTSYEQYF.

The chain carries TRBV18 and TRBJ2-7; 11 positions agree with TRBD2. Losses at the gene ends were 2 bases for V and 1 base for J; bases not matched to a gene: 7. The CDR3 is made up of 17 amino acids. Germline-derived CDR1 and CDR2 are KGHSH and LQKENI. The CDR3 sequence: CASSPGTSGSGSYEQYF. The DNA of the CDR3 is TGTGCCAGCTCACCAGGTACTAGCGGGAGTGGTTCCTACGAGCAGTACTTC.

The chain recombines TRBV5-1 with TRBJ1-1, with a possible D match to TRBD1 (6 bases). Germline-derived CDR1 and CDR2 are SGHRS and YFSETQ. V was pared by 4 bases and J by 1 base, with 20 bases between. The length of the CDR3 is 17 residues. Written as DNA, the CDR3 is TGCGCCAGCAGCCCGGGCTGGGGGCTGGGGAAGAACACTGAAGCTTTCTTT. The encoded protein is CASSPGWGLGKNTEAFF.